This T cell receptor beta chain is drawn from a study of cytomegalovirus exposure and HLA in healthy donors. PCR was performed using 60 Vbeta and 13 Jbeta primers. Assay used: immunoSEQ multiplex PCR; TCRdb lists only in-frame clones, some missing. There are around 200,000 clones in the sample; about 88% occur only once, and roughly 0.34% lies in the top ten. Points from the study as a whole: An analysis that was carried out later associated 16,951 TCR beta sequences with HLA alleles at 0.05 false discovery rate.

As regards this clone: Antigen unknown.

The CDR3 runs to 15 residues. Germline-derived CDR1 and CDR2 are SGDLS and YYNGEE. V dropped 0 bases and J dropped 8 bases, with 15 bases sitting between them. This TCR was sampled from a woman aged 25-40 years in good health and CMV-seronegative. The rearrangement joins TRBV9 to TRBJ2-1; D uncertain. Material: PBMCs. The CDR3 coding sequence is TGTGCCAGCAGCGTAGGGAGCTCTAGTAGCTATGAGCAGTTCTTC. It translates to CASSVGSSSSYEQFF.